This TCR beta chain is drawn from a study of STAT5B mutations in CD4+ large granular lymphocyte leukemia. Across the whole study: Healthy donors showed HLA-associated enrichment of the CDR3 'QG' motif.

This CDR3 has 14 amino acids. The V end lost 3 bases, the J end lost 0 bases, and 8 bases lay between the germline ends. Germline CDR1 reads LNHDA; CDR2 reads SQIVND (reference sequence). The table came from immunoSEQ multiplex PCR; TCRdb's copy has only in-frame clones and leaves some out. The table includes around 30,000 clones, roughly 74% detected once. This clone appeared a few times. The TCR sequence derives from a human donor in good health. The source material was CD4+ T cells from blood buffy coats. The V gene is TRBV19, the J gene TRBJ1-1; D may be TRBD1 (6 bases). CDR3 nucleotides: TGTGCCAGTAGTATTTCAGGGGTGAACACTGAAGCTTTCTTT. This sequence encodes CASSISGVNTEAFF.